The 18 T cell receptor beta chains below come from one sample, sequenced in a study of glioma-infiltrating T cells. TCR alpha and beta CDR3 regions were amplified from RNA using iRepertoire nested multiplex PCR. TCRdb reanalysed the multiplex PCR reads using MiXCR and keeps one entry per CDR3 protein. The table records 100,000 to 150,000 distinct CDR3 sequences, roughly 24% of them present only once. The specimen sequenced was glioma tissue, nonneoplastic brain tissue, or PBMCs (not recorded which). The origin of the receptors is a human donor with low-grade glioma or glioblastoma, undergoing nonglioma brain surgery, or in good health (not recorded which).

This clonotype has a handful of counts. J is TRBJ1-2 and V is TRBV29-1; possible D gene TRBD1, 6 bases. This CDR3 is 13 amino acids long. Trimming left V 3 bases short and J 10 bases short, with 18 bases between. Germline values: CDR1 SQVTM, CDR2 ANQGSEA. The CDR3 bases are TGCAGCGTTGACAAAGGGGGGGGGCCCGACTACACCTTC. Its protein product is CSVDKGGGPDYTF.

Remarks on this clonotype: A much larger clone differs by one base, so this may be a read error. Because it lacks the conserved phenylalanine or tryptophan at the end, this CDR3 is likely a read error. The chain employs TRBV6-2 or TRBV6-3 and TRBJ2-7; the D is unclear. In germline, CDR1 is MNHEY, CDR2 SVGEGT. The V gene lost 5 bases and the J gene lost 1 base, with 15 bases spanning the gap. This CDR3 spans 15 amino acids. This chain's CDR3 is CASSRRAGGSYEQYL. CDR3 sequence (DNA): TGTGCCAGCAGTCGCCGGGCAGGTGGTTCCTACGAGCAGTACCTC.

The sample holds many counts of this clonotype. The CDR3 region is CASSPNLEGSEQFF. The CDR3 coding sequence is TGTGCCAGCAGCCCCAATTTAGAGGGGTCTGAGCAGTTCTTC. V gene TRBV6-1 combines with J gene TRBJ2-1; D possibly uses TRBD1 or TRBD2 (5 bases each). The germline CDR1 and CDR2 sequences are MNHNS and SASEGT. The CDR3 length is 14 residues. Trimming removed 6 bases at V and 9 bases at J, with 18 bases between.

This clonotype occurred many times. The chain links TRBV28 to TRBJ1-2; TRBD1 aligns across 7 bases. Germline values: CDR1 MDHEN, CDR2 SYDVKM. Trimming cost V 7 bases and J 4 bases; bases outside gene matches: 6. The CDR3 has 13 amino acids. CDR3 amino acids: CASTVGQAYGYTF. In DNA, the CDR3 is TGTGCCAGCACCGTAGGACAGGCCTATGGCTACACCTTC.

There are many counts of this clonotype. This chain's CDR3 is CASSGLASLHQPQHF. For the CDR3, the DNA is TGTGCCAGCAGTGGACTGGCGAGCTTACATCAGCCCCAGCATTTT. This chain links TRBV2 with TRBJ1-5; D unresolved. This CDR3 has 15 residues. The V end was cut by 4 bases, the J end by 5 bases, with 15 bases between. CDR1 is SNHLY, CDR2 FYNNEI, per germline.

This clonotype turned up a few times. One end of the junction fails to match germline, which may point to a read error. The chain is built from TRBV7-2 and TRBJ2-3; D is uncertain. This CDR3 comprises 16 residues. From germline, CDR1 is SGHTA and CDR2 FQGNSA. This CDR3 is CASRLGDLGFTDTQYF. CDR3 bases: TGTGCCAGCCGCTTAGGAGATCTAGGATTCACAGATACGCAGTATTTT.

About this clonotype itself: A clone one base away is much larger, so this may be a read error. The chain has TRBV7-9 and TRBJ2-1; possibly TRBD2 for D (7 bases). The CDR3 contains 13 residues. Per germline, CDR1 SEHNR and CDR2 FQNEAQ (reference sequence). The CDR3 region is CASSLTGRDERFF. The CDR3 coding sequence is TGTGCCAGCAGCTTAACAGGGAGGGATGAGCGGTTCTTC.

The rearrangement links TRBV3-1 to TRBJ2-7; D might be TRBD2 (6 bases). The ends were cut back, 1 base at V and 5 bases at J, with 9 bases in the middle. Germline values: CDR1 LGHDT, CDR2 YNNKEL (reference sequence). The CDR3 runs 13 residues. The CDR3: CASSQVRGNEQYF. For the CDR3, the DNA is TGTGCCAGCAGCCAAGTTCGGGGGAACGAGCAGTACTTC.

This clonotype showed up many times. The rearrangement joins TRBV20-1 to TRBJ2-3; D ambiguous. Germline values: CDR1 DFQATT, CDR2 SNEGSKA (reference sequence). V lost 1 base, J lost 9 bases, and 14 bases lay in between. The CDR3 spans 13 residues. The CDR3 protein is CSARVAVLATQYF. The CDR3, as DNA: TGCAGTGCTAGAGTCGCCGTTCTTGCGACGCAGTATTTT.

This clonotype was detected only a few times. The chain combines TRBV5-6 with TRBJ2-7; D call uncertain. This CDR3 spans 13 amino acids. V lost 4 bases, J lost 5 bases, and 13 bases lay in between. Germline CDR1 is SGHDT and CDR2 is YYEEEE. The DNA for the CDR3 is TGTGCCAGCAGCCACTCGGGTATGGACGAGCAGTACTTC. Amino acids: CASSHSGMDEQYF.

This clonotype was detected many times. The CDR3 sequence: CASSPQGGSSYNEQFF. CDR3 bases: TGTGCCAGCAGCCCACAAGGTGGCAGCTCCTACAATGAGCAGTTCTTC. The chain employs TRBV7-9 and TRBJ2-1; no definite D call. Germline assignment: CDR1 SEHNR and CDR2 FQNEAQ (reference sequence). Trimming cost V 5 bases and J 0 bases, with 14 bases left between them. The CDR3 runs to 16 residues.

There are many counts of this clonotype. The genes are TRBV6-1 and TRBJ1-1; 9 nucleotides agree with TRBD1. CDR1 and CDR2 from the germline V gene are MNHNS and SASEGT. V lost 2 bases, J lost 4 bases, and 5 bases stayed unmatched. This CDR3 is 15 amino acids long. The CDR3 bases are TGTGCCAGCAGTGAACTGACAGGGGGGGTCACTGAAGCTTTCTTT. Translating it yields CASSELTGGVTEAFF.

V usage is TRBV7-9 and J usage is TRBJ2-3; 7 bases line up with TRBD2. The V and J ends lost 0 bases and 4 bases, in that order; junction bases with no gene match: 7. The CDR3 loop spans 16 amino acids. In germline, CDR1 is SEHNR, CDR2 FQNEAQ (reference sequence). The CDR3 loop reads CASSLAQRGNPDTQYF. The CDR3 coding sequence is TGTGCCAGCAGCTTAGCCCAGCGGGGCAACCCAGATACGCAGTATTTT.

Regarding this clonotype: This may come from a read error, since a much larger clone is one base off. The V call is TRBV28, the J call TRBJ2-3; D unclear. This CDR3 is built from 11 residues. V was pared by 6 bases and J by 6 bases, with 7 bases between. Germline-derived CDR1 and CDR2 are MDHEN and SYDVKM. CDR3: CASSSDDTQYF. The CDR3 bases are TGTGCCAGCAGCTCTGACGATACGCAGTATTTT.

The sample holds a few counts of this clonotype. The chain uses TRBV29-1 and TRBJ2-1; TRBD2 agrees at 7 bases. J was trimmed by 7 bases and V by 3 bases; bases with no gene match: 6. This CDR3 spans 13 amino acids. Germline CDR1 and CDR2: SQVTM and ANQGSEA. In DNA, the CDR3 is TGCAGCGTTGATTCACGCGGGGGAAATGAGCAGTTCTTC. It encodes CSVDSRGGNEQFF.

Of note for this clonotype: At one of its ends the junction is not consistent with the germline gene, which may arise from a read error. CDR3 DNA sequence: TGTGCCAGCAGCTCCGACAGGGAAGGCAATCAGCCCCAGAATTTT. Translation: CASSSDREGNQPQNF. J is TRBJ1-5 and V is TRBV5-4, with 7 bases lining up with TRBD1. The CDR3 loop spans 15 amino acids. Germline V gene data show CDR1 as SGHNT and CDR2 as YYREEE (reference sequence).

This clonotype was counted ten times or more. The chain combines TRBV4-3 with TRBJ1-5; D is unclear. Trimming pared 0 bases from V and 3 bases from J, leaving 12 bases between. The CDR3 has 16 amino acids. Germline CDR1 and CDR2: LGHNA and YSLEER. CDR3: CASSQEVGSFNQPQHF. As DNA, the CDR3 is TGCGCCAGCAGCCAAGAGGTAGGCAGTTTCAATCAGCCCCAGCATTTT.

The sample holds a few counts of this clonotype. The chain carries TRBV29-1 and TRBJ1-2; 8 positions agree with TRBD1. V shed 4 bases and J 8 bases; nucleotides not matched to a gene: 6. There are 12 residues in the CDR3. Germline V CDR1 and CDR2: SQVTM, ANQGSEA. The CDR3 DNA reads TGCAGCGTTGCCGGACAGGGTAGGGGCTACACCTTC. As protein: CSVAGQGRGYTF.